The rows below give T cell receptor beta chains drawn from one sample of a study of blood T cells in healthy people across ages. In TCRdb, the 5' RACE reads were re-called with MiXCR into one record per CDR3 protein. The top ten hold about 2.1% of the sample, which has about 1.8 million distinct CDR3 sequences, around half seen once. The material sequenced was blood. The receptors come from a middle-aged woman in good health. Both conserved end residues are part of each CDR3. The D gene is left open where the match is weak. Clone size is not always given. Where it is, it says once, few, many or a class for expanded clones.

>-|-|TRBJ2-7|TRBV27
CASSPGLPTSEQYF
TGTGCCAGCAGTCCCGGACTACCCACGAGCGAGCAGTACTTC
>few|-|TRBJ2-3|TRBV10-3
CAISDPGGRADTQYF
TGTGCCATCAGTGATCCGGGGGGCCGCGCAGATACGCAGTATTTT
>-|-|TRBJ1-1|TRBV27
CASSLSFTNTEAFF
TGTGCCAGCAGTTTATCTTTCACGAACACTGAAGCTTTCTTT
>-|-|TRBJ2-5|TRBV28
CASSFYRYGGSLWETQYF
TGTGCCAGCAGTTTCTATCGGTACGGGGGTTCCCTTTGGGAGACCCAGTACTTC
>few|-|TRBJ1-6|TRBV5-6
CASSPGPRDSPLHF
TGTGCCAGCAGCCCGGGACCCCGGGATTCACCCCTCCACTTT
>-|-|TRBJ2-5|TRBV4-1
CASSQPTGNEQYF
TGCGCCAGCAGCCAACCCACAGGGAATGAGCAGTACTTC
>few|-|TRBJ1-2|TRBV29-1
CSVEGPDGYTF
TGCAGCGTCGAGGGACCGGATGGCTACACCTTC
>-|-|TRBJ1-2|TRBV2
CACSDYSTGAEGYTF
TGTGCCTGCAGTGACTATTCGACAGGCGCGGAAGGCTACACCTTC
>few|TRBD2|TRBJ2-1|TRBV6-6
CASSTQETSVSYNEQFF
TGTGCCAGCAGCACCCAGGAGACTAGCGTTTCCTACAATGAGCAGTTCTTC
>-|-|TRBJ1-2|TRBV20-1
CSVRGRGGYTF
TGCAGTGTCAGGGGCAGGGGCGGCTACACCTTC
>few|TRBD1|TRBJ1-2|TRBV10-3
CAISEPGTGGFGYTF
TGTGCCATCAGCGAGCCAGGGACAGGGGGCTTTGGCTACACCTTC
>-|TRBD1|TRBJ2-1|TRBV5-1
CASSWTGAPYNEQFF
TGCGCCAGTAGCTGGACAGGGGCCCCGTACAATGAGCAGTTCTTC
>few|TRBD2|TRBJ2-7|TRBV20-1
CSARVVRGVDDEQYF
TGCAGTGCTAGAGTAGTGCGGGGGGTTGACGACGAGCAGTACTTC
>-|-|TRBJ1-4|TRBV4-2
CAISQDGEKLFF
TGTGCCATCAGCCAAGATGGCGAAAAACTGTTTTTT
>-|TRBD1|TRBJ1-6|TRBV6-2/TRBV6-3
CASSTAGQGNSPLHF
TGTGCCAGCAGCACCGCGGGACAGGGAAATTCACCCCTCCACTTT
>-|TRBD2|TRBJ2-3|TRBV10-3
CATSELVTSGGVSADTQYF
TGTGCCACCAGTGAGCTAGTGACTAGCGGGGGAGTGAGCGCAGATACGCAGTATTTT
>-|TRBD2|TRBJ2-5|TRBV28
CASSLGTIETQYF
TGTGCCAGCAGTCTCGGGACTATAGAGACCCAGTACTTC
>few|TRBD2|TRBJ2-1|TRBV4-3
CASSQWLTSGTPSYNEQFF
TGCGCCAGCAGCCAATGGTTGACTAGCGGGACCCCTTCCTACAATGAGCAGTTCTTC
>few|TRBD2|TRBJ2-1|TRBV14
CASSQGLAGGPKSRHEQFF
TGTGCCAGCAGCCAAGGACTAGCGGGGGGGCCTAAGTCCCGCCATGAGCAGTTCTTC
>-|-|TRBJ2-1|TRBV24-1
CATSDSGRTAAYNEQFF
TGTGCCACCAGTGACTCGGGCCGTACCGCTGCGTACAATGAGCAGTTCTTC
>-|-|TRBJ2-1|TRBV2
CASSELERSEQFF
TGTGCCAGCAGTGAACTGGAACGGTCGGAGCAGTTCTTC
>-|-|TRBJ2-3|TRBV28
CASSFPPGRSTDTQYF
TGTGCCAGCAGTTTCCCGCCGGGAAGAAGCACAGATACGCAGTATTTT
>-|TRBD1|TRBJ2-1|TRBV25-1
CASYRDRRRAEQFF
TGTGCCAGTTACCGGGACAGAAGAAGGGCTGAGCAGTTCTTC
>-|TRBD1|TRBJ2-7|TRBV3-1
CASSQLGQGYEQYF
TGTGCCAGCAGCCAACTGGGACAGGGCTACGAGCAGTACTTC
>few|-|TRBJ1-2|TRBV7-2
CASSLEITDNYGYTF
TGTGCCAGCAGCTTAGAAATCACTGACAACTATGGCTACACCTTC
>few|-|TRBJ2-1|TRBV7-2
CASSLDGRNNEQFF
TGTGCCAGCAGCTTAGATGGCAGAAACAATGAGCAGTTCTTC
>-|-|TRBJ2-2|TRBV4-3
CASSQEDTGELFF
TGCGCCAGCAGCCAAGAGGACACCGGGGAGCTGTTTTTT
>-|-|TRBJ1-5|TRBV6-5
CASSRWRDQPQHF
TGTGCCAGCAGCCGATGGAGGGATCAGCCCCAGCATTTT
>once|TRBD2|TRBJ2-1|TRBV9
CASSMGLAGLNEQFF
TGTGCCAGCAGCATGGGACTAGCGGGGTTAAATGAGCAGTTCTTC
>few|-|TRBJ2-1|TRBV4-2
CASSQDFGAGSYNEQFF
TGTGCCAGCAGCCAAGACTTTGGAGCCGGCTCCTACAATGAGCAGTTCTTC
>-|-|TRBJ2-3|TRBV6-5
CASSRTGGGPTNTQYF
TGTGCCAGCAGCCGTACTGGGGGAGGCCCTACCAATACGCAGTATTTT
>few|TRBD1|TRBJ2-7|TRBV6-5
CASSPGTGDHEQYF
TGTGCCAGCAGTCCCGGGACAGGGGACCACGAGCAGTACTTC